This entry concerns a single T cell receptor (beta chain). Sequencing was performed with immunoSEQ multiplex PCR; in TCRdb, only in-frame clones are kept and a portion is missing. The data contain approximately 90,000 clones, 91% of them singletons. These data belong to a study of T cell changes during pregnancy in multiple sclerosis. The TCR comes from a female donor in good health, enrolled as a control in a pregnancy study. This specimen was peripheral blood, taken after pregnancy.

The CDR3 here is CATRGLALFEQYF. The CDR3 DNA reads as TGTGCCACTCGGGGGTTAGCGCTGTTCGAGCAGTACTTC. The V gene is TRBV6-5, the J gene TRBJ2-7; maybe TRBD2 (6 bases). V lost 10 bases, J lost 6 bases, and 19 bases lay in between. CDR3 length: 13 residues. Germline values: CDR1 MNHEY, CDR2 SVGAGI.